Listed below are T cell receptor beta chains from one sample, sequenced in a study of blood T cell repertoires in COVID-19. Profiling relied on immunoSEQ multiplex PCR, and the TCRdb table lists in-frame clones only, not all of them. The sample has about 270,000 clones; 83% are singletons. Sequenced input: peripheral blood. These receptors all stem from a woman aged 50 to 65 who had recovered from COVID-19. Both conserved end residues are part of each CDR3. D genes are given only for firm matches. Rows give clone size only sometimes, using once, few, many, or a class for an expanded clone.

CDR3: CASSGGTGGTEAFF
DNA: TGTGCCAGCAGCGGCGGGACAGGGGGCACTGAAGCTTTCTTT
J: TRBJ1-1
size: -
V: TRBV9
D: TRBD1

CDR3: CATSDPAGGGNYGYTF
DNA: TGTGCCACCAGTGATCCGGCGGGGGGCGGGAACTATGGCTACACCTTC
J: TRBJ1-2
size: -
V: TRBV24-1
D: -

CDR3: CASTWRLAGGPGTGELFF
DNA: TGTGCCAGCACCTGGCGGCTAGCGGGAGGGCCCGGCACCGGGGAGCTGTTTTTT
J: TRBJ2-2
size: -
V: TRBV27
D: TRBD2

CDR3: CASNRGQGSYNEQFF
DNA: TGTGCCAGCAATAGGGGACAGGGAAGCTACAATGAGCAGTTCTTC
J: TRBJ2-1
size: -
V: TRBV28
D: TRBD1

CDR3: CAWSRGTSGFYNEQFF
DNA: TGTGCCTGGAGTAGGGGGACTAGCGGATTCTACAATGAGCAGTTCTTC
J: TRBJ2-1
size: -
V: TRBV30
D: TRBD2

CDR3: CASSRTWAHQETQYF
DNA: TGTGCCAGCAGTCGCACATGGGCCCACCAAGAGACCCAGTACTTC
J: TRBJ2-5
size: once
V: TRBV27
D: -

CDR3: CASSILAGESYEQYF
DNA: TGCGCCAGCAGTATACTAGCGGGCGAATCCTACGAGCAGTACTTC
J: TRBJ2-7
size: -
V: TRBV5-1
D: TRBD2

CDR3: CASSSGLREGDTQYF
DNA: TGCGCCAGCAGCTCGGGACTACGGGAGGGAGATACGCAGTATTTT
J: TRBJ2-3
size: -
V: TRBV5-1
D: TRBD2

CDR3: CASSVTRGVMDTQYF
DNA: TGTGCCAGCAGCGTAACTCGGGGAGTGATGGATACGCAGTATTTT
J: TRBJ2-3
size: -
V: TRBV5-5
D: -

CDR3: CASSSIEANYGYTF
DNA: TGTGCCAGCAGCTCGATAGAAGCTAACTATGGCTACACCTTC
J: TRBJ1-2
size: -
V: TRBV7-9
D: -

CDR3: CASSPGGGEQFF
DNA: TGTGCCAGCAGCCCTGGAGGTGGGGAGCAGTTCTTC
J: TRBJ2-1
size: -
V: TRBV7-3
D: -

CDR3: CASSYLRGRIGNTIYF
DNA: TGTGCCAGCAGTTACCTCAGGGGGCGGATTGGAAACACCATATATTTT
J: TRBJ1-3
size: -
V: TRBV28
D: TRBD1

CDR3: CASSPSLVYGYTF
DNA: TGTGCCAGCAGTCCCTCTCTAGTATATGGCTACACCTTC
J: TRBJ1-2
size: -
V: TRBV6-5
D: -

CDR3: CASSSNRDSRPLHF
DNA: TGTGCCAGCAGTTCCAACCGGGACAGTAGGCCCCTCCACTTT
J: TRBJ1-6
size: few
V: TRBV28
D: TRBD1

CDR3: CASSRGQSSYEQYF
DNA: TGTGCCAGCTCACGCGGACAGAGCTCCTACGAGCAGTACTTC
J: TRBJ2-7
size: -
V: TRBV18
D: -

CDR3: CASSSWTGATDTQYF
DNA: TGTGCCAGCAGCTCCTGGACAGGGGCCACAGATACGCAGTATTTT
J: TRBJ2-3
size: once
V: TRBV3-1/TRBV3-2
D: TRBD1

CDR3: CASSPFASGQETQYF
DNA: TGTGCCAGCTCACCCTTTGCTAGCGGTCAAGAGACCCAGTACTTC
J: TRBJ2-5
size: -
V: TRBV18
D: TRBD2

CDR3: CASSHGQGSGGYTF
DNA: TGCGCCAGCAGCCACGGACAGGGGTCGGGTGGCTACACCTTC
J: TRBJ1-2
size: few
V: TRBV4-3
D: TRBD1

CDR3: CASTDWHSNEAFF
DNA: TGTGCCAGCACCGATTGGCATTCCAATGAAGCTTTCTTT
J: TRBJ1-1
size: -
V: TRBV5-6
D: -

CDR3: CASSIRGSTEAFF
DNA: TGTGCCAGTAGTATTCGGGGGAGCACTGAAGCTTTCTTT
J: TRBJ1-1
size: -
V: TRBV19
D: -

CDR3: CASSVSRNNEQFF
DNA: TGTGCCAGCAGTGTATCCAGGAATAATGAGCAGTTCTTC
J: TRBJ2-1
size: once
V: TRBV2
D: -

CDR3: CASSLNNFGNQPQHF
DNA: TGTGCCAGCAGTTTGAACAATTTCGGCAATCAGCCCCAGCATTTT
J: TRBJ1-5
size: -
V: TRBV28
D: -

CDR3: CASSRTGTSGSDEQFF
DNA: TGCGCCAGCAGCCGAACCGGGACTAGCGGGAGTGATGAGCAGTTCTTC
J: TRBJ2-1
size: -
V: TRBV4-3
D: TRBD2

CDR3: CASSPGTSGSKGYEQYF
DNA: TGCGCCAGCAGCCCGGGGACTAGCGGGAGTAAGGGCTACGAGCAGTACTTC
J: TRBJ2-7
size: -
V: TRBV5-1
D: TRBD2

CDR3: CASSRIRTGTVNEKLFF
DNA: TGTGCCAGCAGCCGCATCAGAACCGGGACAGTTAATGAAAAACTGTTTTTT
J: TRBJ1-4
size: -
V: TRBV28
D: TRBD1

CDR3: CSVKTSGVENEQFF
DNA: TGCAGCGTTAAGACTAGCGGGGTCGAGAATGAGCAGTTCTTC
J: TRBJ2-1
size: -
V: TRBV29-1
D: TRBD2

CDR3: CASSSGPAGGFQYF
DNA: TGTGCCAGCAGCTCGGGGCCAGCGGGGGGGTTCCAGTACTTC
J: TRBJ2-5
size: -
V: TRBV11-2
D: TRBD2

CDR3: CASRNRGRNEKLFF
DNA: TGTGCCAGTAGAAACAGGGGGAGGAATGAAAAACTGTTTTTT
J: TRBJ1-4
size: -
V: TRBV19
D: TRBD1

CDR3: CASSIGDRVNTEAFF
DNA: TGTGCCAGTAGTATTGGAGACAGGGTGAACACTGAAGCTTTCTTT
J: TRBJ1-1
size: -
V: TRBV19
D: TRBD1

CDR3: CASSQDPGRRETQYF
DNA: TGCGCCAGCAGCCAAGATCCAGGGCGGCGAGAGACCCAGTACTTC
J: TRBJ2-5
size: -
V: TRBV4-3
D: -

CDR3: CASSQGYFSYEQYF
DNA: TGCGCCAGCAGCCAAGGATACTTCTCCTACGAGCAGTACTTC
J: TRBJ2-7
size: -
V: TRBV4-3
D: -

CDR3: CASSPRRATNTEAFF
DNA: TGTGCCAGCTCACCACGCAGGGCGACGAACACTGAAGCTTTCTTT
J: TRBJ1-1
size: -
V: TRBV18
D: -

CDR3: CASSLRLAGGYEQYF
DNA: TGTGCCAGCAGCCTCCGACTAGCGGGAGGCTACGAGCAGTACTTC
J: TRBJ2-7
size: few
V: TRBV7-2
D: TRBD2

CDR3: CASSFTVDSSYEQYF
DNA: TGTGCCAGCAGCTTCACGGTTGACAGTTCCTACGAGCAGTACTTC
J: TRBJ2-7
size: -
V: TRBV7-9
D: -

CDR3: CASSSQGPKNYGYTF
DNA: TGTGCCAGCAGTTCACAGGGCCCGAAAAACTATGGCTACACCTTC
J: TRBJ1-2
size: -
V: TRBV7-9
D: -

CDR3: CASSQSSSGGPLYNEQFF
DNA: TGTGCCAGCAGCCAAAGCTCTAGCGGGGGGCCTCTTTACAATGAGCAGTTCTTC
J: TRBJ2-1
size: -
V: TRBV3-1/TRBV3-2
D: TRBD2

CDR3: CATSDRDRDGYTF
DNA: TGTGCCACCAGTGACCGTGACAGGGATGGCTACACCTTC
J: TRBJ1-2
size: -
V: TRBV24-1
D: TRBD1

CDR3: CASSLSAGGNQPQHF
DNA: TGTGCCAGCAGTTTATCCGCAGGGGGCAATCAGCCCCAGCATTTT
J: TRBJ1-5
size: few
V: TRBV28
D: -

CDR3: CASSESTGGYTGELFF
DNA: TGCGCCAGCAGTGAGTCGACAGGGGGGTACACCGGGGAGCTGTTTTTT
J: TRBJ2-2
size: -
V: TRBV10-2
D: TRBD1

CDR3: CASSTGEVEQYF
DNA: TGTGCCAGCAGTACCGGGGAGGTCGAGCAGTACTTC
J: TRBJ2-7
size: -
V: TRBV6-7
D: -

CDR3: CASSAQSTEAFF
DNA: TGTGCCAGCAGCGCACAGAGCACTGAAGCTTTCTTT
J: TRBJ1-1
size: -
V: TRBV5-4
D: -

CDR3: CASSPQVVAPYNEQFF
DNA: TGCGCCAGCAGCCCCCAGGTAGTAGCGCCCTACAATGAGCAGTTCTTC
J: TRBJ2-1
size: -
V: TRBV4-3
D: -

CDR3: CASSPGTGETF
DNA: TGTGCCAGCAGCCCAGGGACAGGGGAAACCTTC
J: TRBJ1-2
size: -
V: TRBV11-1
D: TRBD1

CDR3: CASSRLAGGNSYEQYF
DNA: TGTGCCAGCAGTCGTCTAGCGGGAGGTAACTCCTACGAGCAGTACTTC
J: TRBJ2-7
size: once
V: TRBV27
D: TRBD2

CDR3: CASSFSGSTNEQFF
DNA: TGTGCCAGCAGCTTTAGCGGGAGTACCAATGAGCAGTTCTTC
J: TRBJ2-1
size: few
V: TRBV7-8
D: TRBD2

CDR3: CASSLMAAAAFF
DNA: TGTGCCAGCAGTTTAATGGCCGCCGCCGCTTTCTTT
J: TRBJ1-1
size: -
V: TRBV12-3/TRBV12-4
D: -

CDR3: CAWSGQIQETQYF
DNA: TGTGCCTGGAGTGGACAGATCCAAGAGACCCAGTACTTC
J: TRBJ2-5
size: -
V: TRBV30
D: -

CDR3: CASSWGQGLDGEQFF
DNA: TGTGCCAGCAGCTGGGGACAGGGGCTGGACGGTGAGCAGTTCTTC
J: TRBJ2-1
size: -
V: TRBV7-2
D: TRBD1

CDR3: CASSPQGSEKLFF
DNA: TGCGCCAGCAGCCCACAGGGTTCGGAAAAACTGTTTTTT
J: TRBJ1-4
size: -
V: TRBV5-1
D: -

CDR3: CASSLDGDGYTF
DNA: TGCGCCAGCAGCTTAGACGGAGATGGCTACACCTTC
J: TRBJ1-2
size: -
V: TRBV5-1
D: -

CDR3: CASSRWDTPYEQYF
DNA: TGTGCCAGCTCACGATGGGACACCCCCTACGAGCAGTACTTC
J: TRBJ2-7
size: -
V: TRBV18
D: -